One sample yielded the 12 T cell receptor beta chains listed below, sequenced in a study of tumor-infiltrating lymphocytes in primary liver carcinoma. RNA and DNA were co-extracted from about 19-30 mg of unsorted bulk tissue. The template, approximately 500 ng total RNA, yielded TCR beta cDNA made with a constant-region primer. It was through three nested multiplex PCR rounds of slightly modified ARM-PCR that TCR beta libraries arose. A C-beta reverse primer and TRBV1-TRBV30 forward primers served in each of the first two PCR rounds, at ten to eleven cycles apiece. TCRdb passed the multiplex PCR reads through MiXCR, listing each CDR3 protein once. Of fewer than 250,000 distinct CDR3 sequences detected, roughly 80% appear once; the ten largest clones hold 15% to 20%. Sequences were obtained from tumor tissue from primary liver carcinoma. Receptors were obtained from a man aged 35-49 years with primary liver carcinoma and hepatitis B virus infection.

Concerning this clonotype: At one boundary the junction diverges from the germline segment, which might be a read error. The V and J genes are TRBV11-2 and TRBJ2-7; D ambiguous. Per germline, CDR1 SGHAT and CDR2 FQNNGV. CDR3 length: 13 residues. In nucleotides, the CDR3 is TGTACCAGCATCTCACGGAGTGTCTACGAGCAGTACTTC. It specifies CTSISRSVYEQYF.

About this clonotype: A much larger clone differs by one base, so this may be a read error. This chain joins TRBV6-4 and TRBJ2-3; a possible D gene is TRBD2 (6 bases). This CDR3 spans 14 amino acids. Germline CDR1 is MRHNA and CDR2 is SNTAGT. Trimming took off 2 bases at V and 6 bases at J, with 12 bases between the two ends. CDR3 bases: TGTGCCAGCAGTGACAGTGGCGGGATGGATACGCAGTATTTT. Its protein is CASSDSGGMDTQYF.

The gene calls are TRBV28 and TRBJ2-7, with 7 nucleotides matching TRBD1. This CDR3 comprises 15 residues. The germline gives CDR1 MDHEN, CDR2 SYDVKM. V shed 7 bases and J 3 bases; nucleotides not matched to a gene: 12. The CDR3 spells CASIAYETGNYEQYF. The DNA for the CDR3 is TGTGCCAGCATCGCCTATGAGACAGGGAACTACGAGCAGTACTTC. The full variable domain, in which reference TRBV28 and TRBJ2-7 provide the parts outside the CDR3, is DVKVTQSSRYLVKRTGEKVFLECVQDMDHENMFWYRQDPGLGLRLIYFSYDVKMKEKGDIPEGYSVSREKKERFSLILESASTNQTSMYLCASIAYETGNYEQYFGPGTRLTVT.

Details on this clonotype: A read error may produce the germline difference seen at one junction end. This chain uses TRBV29-1 with TRBJ2-5; unclear D gene. This CDR3 comprises 12 residues. Per the germline V gene, CDR1 is SQVTM and CDR2 is ANQGSEA. The CDR3 is CSTATLQETQYF. The CDR3 coding sequence is TGCAGCACCGCGACTTTGCAAGAGACACAGTACTTC.

In the case of this clonotype: This likely comes from a read error, as the CDR3 has no conserved phenylalanine or tryptophan at its end. The chain carries TRBV28 and TRBJ2-3; TRBD2 agrees at 10 bases. The junction had 13 bases not matched to a gene; V was cut back by 6 bases and J by 7 bases. Germline V gene lookup returns CDR1 MDHEN and CDR2 SYDVKM. The CDR3 spans 16 residues. In DNA, the CDR3 is TGTGCCAGCAGACTAGGAGCGGGAGGGGAAGGGTATACGCAGTATTCT. Protein sequence: CASRLGAGGEGYTQYS.

In the case of this clonotype: The junction and the germline gene differ at one end; a read error may be behind it. The chain carries TRBV6-1 and TRBJ2-2, with D perhaps TRBD2 (5 bases). Looked up from germline, CDR1 is MNHNS and CDR2 is SASEGT. This CDR3 contains 15 residues. In DNA form, the CDR3 reads TGTGCCAGCAGTCCGATTCGGGGAGTCATCGGGGAACTGTTTTTT. This encodes CASSPIRGVIGELFF.

A remark on this clonotype: The CDR3 does not close with the conserved phenylalanine or tryptophan, likely indicating a read error. The DNA is left out, because the CDR3 cannot be placed on it with certainty; the CDR3 is given as TCRdb lists it. The rearrangement links TRBV4-3 to TRBJ2-1. From its first to its last residue, the CDR3 has 13 amino acids. Germline assignment: CDR1 LGHNA and CDR2 YSLEER. CDR3 residues: CASSQEGWDVHFL.

As for this clonotype: An end of the junction differs from the germline gene, which may be a read error. The V and J genes are TRBV4-3 and TRBJ2-1; no definite D call. The CDR3 length is 13 residues. Germline loops: CDR1 LGHNA, CDR2 YSLEER. In DNA form, the CDR3 reads TGCGCCAGCAGCCAAGAGGGATGGGATGATCAGTTCTTT. Protein product: CASSQEGWDDQFF.

V is TRBV28 and J is TRBJ1-5; no reliable D call. Germline assignment: CDR1 MDHEN and CDR2 SYDVKM. This CDR3 is 14 amino acids long. Trimming left V 6 bases short and J 9 bases short, with 18 bases between. CDR3 in DNA: TGTGCCAGCAGGGACGGAGAGGTGCGAGCGCCCCAGCATTTT. This gives the protein CASRDGEVRAPQHF.

J is TRBJ2-4 and V is TRBV11-1, with 13 bases lining up with TRBD2. Germline-derived CDR1 and CDR2 are SGHAT and FQDESV (reference sequence). The CDR3 runs 17 residues. The CDR3 region has the DNA TGTACCATCAGCCTTCCAGGGACTAGCGGGACCAAAAACATTCAGTACTTC. Translating gives CTISLPGTSGTKNIQYF. The variable domain in full, with the rest retrieved from reference TRBV11-1 and TRBJ2-4, is EAEVAQSPRYKITEKSQAVAFWCDPISGHATLYWYRQILGQGPELLVQFQDESVVDDSQLPKDRFSAERLKGVDSTLKIQPAELGDSAMYLCTISLPGTSGTKNIQYFGAGTRLSVL.

Concerning this clonotype itself: The junction does not match germline at one end; this may be a read error. The chain recombines TRBV28 with TRBJ1-2, with 9 bases aligning to TRBD1. This CDR3 spans 17 amino acids. Germline V gene lookup returns CDR1 MDHEN and CDR2 SYDVKM. The CDR3 loop is CASSVAGTGILYYGYSF. CDR3 nucleotides: TGTGCCAGCAGTGTCGCCGGGACAGGGATTCTCTACTATGGCTACAGCTTC.

Comments on this clonotype: At one boundary the junction diverges from the germline segment, which might be a read error. The rearrangement links TRBV5-4 to TRBJ2-5; D might be TRBD1 (6 bases). Germline CDR1 SGHNT, CDR2 YYREEE (reference sequence). This CDR3 is built from 14 residues. CDR3 sequence (DNA): TGTGCCAGCAGCTTGGGCAGGGGCGGAGAGACCCGGTACTTT. It yields the protein CASSLGRGGETRYF.